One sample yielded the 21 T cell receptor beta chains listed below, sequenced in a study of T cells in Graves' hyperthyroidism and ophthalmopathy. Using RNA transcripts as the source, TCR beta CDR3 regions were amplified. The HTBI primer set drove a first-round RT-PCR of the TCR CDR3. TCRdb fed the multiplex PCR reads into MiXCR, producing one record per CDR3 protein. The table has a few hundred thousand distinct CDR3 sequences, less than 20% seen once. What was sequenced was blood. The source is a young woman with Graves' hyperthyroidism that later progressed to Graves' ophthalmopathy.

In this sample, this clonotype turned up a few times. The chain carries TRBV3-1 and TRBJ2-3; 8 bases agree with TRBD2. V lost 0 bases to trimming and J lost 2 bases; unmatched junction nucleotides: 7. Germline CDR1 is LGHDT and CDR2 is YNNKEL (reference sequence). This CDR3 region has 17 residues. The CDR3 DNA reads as TGTGCCAGCAGCCAAGAGTTAGCGGGGTACCTCACAGATACGCAGTATTTT. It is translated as CASSQELAGYLTDTQYF.

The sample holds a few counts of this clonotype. CDR3 residues: CASSPGLAGVGTDTQYF. The CDR3 bases are TGTGCCAGCTCACCGGGACTAGCGGGGGTCGGGACAGATACGCAGTATTTT. The V gene is TRBV18, the J gene TRBJ2-3, with 14 bases that match TRBD2. Losses at the gene ends were 3 bases for V and 3 bases for J; bases not matched to a gene: 5. The CDR3 is 17 amino acids. The germline V gene encodes CDR1 KGHSH and CDR2 LQKENI. The variable domain in full, completed from reference TRBV18 and TRBJ2-3, reads NAGVMQNPRHLVRRRGQEARLRCSPMKGHSHVYWYRQLPEEGLKFMVYLQKENIIDESGMPKERFSAEFPKEGPSILRIQQVVRGDSAAYFCASSPGLAGVGTDTQYFGPGTRLTVL.

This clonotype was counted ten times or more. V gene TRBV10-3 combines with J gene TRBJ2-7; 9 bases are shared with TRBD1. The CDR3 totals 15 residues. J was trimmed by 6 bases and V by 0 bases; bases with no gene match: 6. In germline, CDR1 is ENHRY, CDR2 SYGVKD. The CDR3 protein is CAISESDRGKGEQYF. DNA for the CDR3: TGTGCCATCAGTGAGTCGGACAGGGGAAAAGGCGAGCAGTACTTC.

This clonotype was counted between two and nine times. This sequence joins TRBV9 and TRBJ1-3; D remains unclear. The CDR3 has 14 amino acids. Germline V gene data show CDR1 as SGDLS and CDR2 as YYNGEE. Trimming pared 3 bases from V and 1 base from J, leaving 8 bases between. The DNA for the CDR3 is TGTGCCAGCAGCGAACCAGGATCTGGAAACACCATATATTTT. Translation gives CASSEPGSGNTIYF. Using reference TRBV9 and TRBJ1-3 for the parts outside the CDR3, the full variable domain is DSGVTQTPKHLITATGQRVTLRCSPRSGDLSVYWYQQSLDQGLQFLIQYYNGEERAKGNILERFSAQQFPDLHSELNLSSLELGDSALYFCASSEPGSGNTIYFGEGSWLTVV.

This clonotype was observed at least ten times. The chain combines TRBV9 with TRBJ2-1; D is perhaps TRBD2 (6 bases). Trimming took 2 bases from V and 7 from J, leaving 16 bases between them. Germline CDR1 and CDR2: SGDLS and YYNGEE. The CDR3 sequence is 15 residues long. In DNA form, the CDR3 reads TGTGCCAGCAGCGTGGGGGGAGACGGCCGGAATGAGCAGTTCTTC. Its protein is CASSVGGDGRNEQFF.

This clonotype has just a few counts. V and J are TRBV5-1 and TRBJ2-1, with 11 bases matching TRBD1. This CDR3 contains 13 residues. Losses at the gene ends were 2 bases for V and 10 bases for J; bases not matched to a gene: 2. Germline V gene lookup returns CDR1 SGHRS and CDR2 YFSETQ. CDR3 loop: CASSLGDRGEQFF. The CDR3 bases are TGCGCCAGCAGCTTAGGGGACAGGGGGGAGCAGTTCTTC.

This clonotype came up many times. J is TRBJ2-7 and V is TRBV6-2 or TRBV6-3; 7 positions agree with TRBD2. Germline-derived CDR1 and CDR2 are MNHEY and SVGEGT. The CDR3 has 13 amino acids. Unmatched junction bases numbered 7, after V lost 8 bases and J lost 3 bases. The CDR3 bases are TGTGCCAGCCGCGCGACTAGCAGCTACGAGCAGTACTTC. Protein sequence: CASRATSSYEQYF.

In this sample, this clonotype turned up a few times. The CDR3 region has the DNA TGTGCCAGCAGTTTAAGAGAGACGGATAATTCACCCCTCCACTTT. Amino acids: CASSLRETDNSPLHF. The chain employs TRBV28 and TRBJ1-6; D call uncertain. With 2 bases removed from V and 5 bases from J, the gap between germline ends came to 10 bases. The CDR3 loop spans 15 amino acids. From germline, CDR1 is MDHEN and CDR2 SYDVKM.

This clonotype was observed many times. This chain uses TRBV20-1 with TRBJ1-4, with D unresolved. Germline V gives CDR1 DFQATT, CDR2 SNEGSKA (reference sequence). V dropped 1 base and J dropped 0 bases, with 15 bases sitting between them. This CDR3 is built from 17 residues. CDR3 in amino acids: CSARVSVNSATNEKLFF. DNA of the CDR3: TGCAGTGCTAGAGTAAGCGTCAATAGTGCAACTAATGAAAAACTGTTTTTT.

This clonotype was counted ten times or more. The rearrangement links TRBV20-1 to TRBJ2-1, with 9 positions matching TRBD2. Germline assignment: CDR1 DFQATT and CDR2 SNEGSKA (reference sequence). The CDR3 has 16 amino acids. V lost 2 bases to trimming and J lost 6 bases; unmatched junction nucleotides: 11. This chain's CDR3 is CSARSRGGGVGNEQFF. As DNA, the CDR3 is TGCAGTGCTAGATCACGAGGCGGGGGGGTCGGCAATGAGCAGTTCTTC.

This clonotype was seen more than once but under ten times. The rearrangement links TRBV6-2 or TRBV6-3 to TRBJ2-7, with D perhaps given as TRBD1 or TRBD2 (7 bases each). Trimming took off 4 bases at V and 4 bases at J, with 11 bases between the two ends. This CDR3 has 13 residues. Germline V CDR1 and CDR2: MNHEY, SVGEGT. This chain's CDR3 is CASSSQGGYEQYF. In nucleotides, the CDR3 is TGTGCCAGCAGTTCGCAGGGGGGGTACGAGCAGTACTTC.

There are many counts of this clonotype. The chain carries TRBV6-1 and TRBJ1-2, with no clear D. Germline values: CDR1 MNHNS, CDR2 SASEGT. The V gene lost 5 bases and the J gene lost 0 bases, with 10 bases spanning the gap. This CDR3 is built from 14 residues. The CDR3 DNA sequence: TGTGCCAGCAGTTATGGATCAGCTAACTATGGCTACACCTTC. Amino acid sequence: CASSYGSANYGYTF.

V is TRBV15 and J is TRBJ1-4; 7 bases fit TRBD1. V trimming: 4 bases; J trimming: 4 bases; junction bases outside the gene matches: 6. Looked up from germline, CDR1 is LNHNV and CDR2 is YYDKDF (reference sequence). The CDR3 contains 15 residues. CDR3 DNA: TGTGCCACCAGCATCAGGGACAGCTTTAATGAAAAACTGTTTTTT. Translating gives CATSIRDSFNEKLFF.

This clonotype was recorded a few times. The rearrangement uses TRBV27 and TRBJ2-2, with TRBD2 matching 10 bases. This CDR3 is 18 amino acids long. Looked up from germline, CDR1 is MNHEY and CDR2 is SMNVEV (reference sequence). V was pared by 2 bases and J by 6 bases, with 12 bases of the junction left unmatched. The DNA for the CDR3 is TGTGCCAGCAGTTTAGAGGTCTCTAGCGGGAGACGGGCCGGGGAGCTGTTTTTT. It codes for CASSLEVSSGRRAGELFF.

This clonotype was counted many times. The CDR3 nucleotides are TGCAGTGCTAGGGGCGGACCGAGCTCCTACAATGAGCAGTTCTTC. Translation gives CSARGGPSSYNEQFF. V usage is TRBV20-1 and J usage is TRBJ2-1; D remains ambiguous. There are 15 residues in the CDR3. The germline V and J ends were trimmed by 3 bases and 0 bases, with 12 bases remaining between them. CDR1 and CDR2 from the germline V gene are DFQATT and SNEGSKA (reference sequence).

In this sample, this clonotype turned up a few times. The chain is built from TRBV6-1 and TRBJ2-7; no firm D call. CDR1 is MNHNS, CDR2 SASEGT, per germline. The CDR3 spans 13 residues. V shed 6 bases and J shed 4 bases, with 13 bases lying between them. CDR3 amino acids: CASRALSRYEQYF. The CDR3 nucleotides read TGTGCCAGCAGGGCCCTCAGTAGGTACGAGCAGTACTTC.

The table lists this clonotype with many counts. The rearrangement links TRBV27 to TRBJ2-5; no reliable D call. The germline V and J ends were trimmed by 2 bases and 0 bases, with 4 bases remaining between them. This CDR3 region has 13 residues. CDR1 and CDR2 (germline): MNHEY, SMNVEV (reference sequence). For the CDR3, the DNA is TGTGCCAGCAGTTTAAGGTACCAAGAGACCCAGTACTTC. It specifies CASSLRYQETQYF.

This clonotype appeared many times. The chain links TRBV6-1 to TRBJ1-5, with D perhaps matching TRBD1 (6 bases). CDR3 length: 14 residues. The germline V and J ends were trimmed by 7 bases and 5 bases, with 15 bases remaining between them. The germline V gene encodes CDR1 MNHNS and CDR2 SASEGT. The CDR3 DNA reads TGTGCCAGCAAGAGCTCAGGGGCTCATCAGCCCCAGCATTTT. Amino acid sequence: CASKSSGAHQPQHF.

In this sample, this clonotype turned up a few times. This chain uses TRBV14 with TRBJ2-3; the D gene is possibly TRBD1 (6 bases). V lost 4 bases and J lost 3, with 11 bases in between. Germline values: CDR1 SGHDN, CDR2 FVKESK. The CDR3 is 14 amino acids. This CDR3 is CASSLQGATDTQYF. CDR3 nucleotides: TGTGCCAGCAGCCTACAGGGCGCGACAGATACGCAGTATTTT.

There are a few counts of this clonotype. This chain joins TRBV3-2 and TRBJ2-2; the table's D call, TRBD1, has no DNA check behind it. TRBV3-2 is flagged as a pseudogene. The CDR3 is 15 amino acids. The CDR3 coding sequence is TGTGCCAGCAGCTCAGGCGGGGGAGACACCGGGGAGCTGTTTTTT. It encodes CASSSGGGDTGELFF.

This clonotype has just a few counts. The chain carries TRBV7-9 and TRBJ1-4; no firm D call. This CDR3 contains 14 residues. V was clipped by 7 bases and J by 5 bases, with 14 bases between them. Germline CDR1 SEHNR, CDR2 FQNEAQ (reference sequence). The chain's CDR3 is CASTNQDPNEKLFF. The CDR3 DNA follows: TGTGCCAGCACCAACCAGGACCCGAATGAAAAACTGTTTTTT.